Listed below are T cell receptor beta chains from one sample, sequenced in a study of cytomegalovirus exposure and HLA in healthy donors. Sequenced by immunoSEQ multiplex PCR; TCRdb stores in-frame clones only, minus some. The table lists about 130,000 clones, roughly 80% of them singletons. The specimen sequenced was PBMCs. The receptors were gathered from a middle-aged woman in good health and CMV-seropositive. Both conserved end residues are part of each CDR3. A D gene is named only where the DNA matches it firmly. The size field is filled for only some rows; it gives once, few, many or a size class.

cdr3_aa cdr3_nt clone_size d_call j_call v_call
CASSHPARQGMNTEAFF TGTGCCAGCAGCCACCCAGCCAGACAGGGGATGAACACTGAAGCTTTCTTT NA TRBD1 TRBJ1-1 TRBV28
CATSRGQGGSNEKLFF TGTGCCACCAGCAGAGGACAGGGAGGAAGTAATGAAAAACTGTTTTTT NA TRBD1 TRBJ1-4 TRBV15
CASSEAAMGAAYGYTF TGTGCCAGCAGTGAAGCGGCGATGGGGGCAGCCTATGGCTACACCTTC NA NA TRBJ1-2 TRBV6-1
CASSLRVSYGYTF TGTGCCAGCAGCTTAAGAGTGTCCTATGGCTACACCTTC NA NA TRBJ1-2 TRBV7-6
CASHGTSAYNEQFF TGTGCCAGCCACGGGACTAGCGCCTACAATGAGCAGTTCTTC NA TRBD2 TRBJ2-1 TRBV18
CASSEEGSSYNEQFF TGTGCCAGCAGTGAAGAAGGGAGCTCCTACAATGAGCAGTTCTTC NA NA TRBJ2-1 TRBV2
CASRLGGQGRNTEAFF TGTGCCAGCAGGCTAGGGGGACAGGGAAGGAACACTGAAGCTTTCTTT NA TRBD1 TRBJ1-1 TRBV5-8
CASSYSTGKAYEQYF TGTGCCAGCAGTTATTCGACAGGGAAGGCCTACGAGCAGTACTTC NA TRBD1 TRBJ2-7 TRBV6-5
CASREPTGDNSPLHF TGCGCCAGCAGGGAACCGACAGGAGATAATTCACCCCTCCACTTT few NA TRBJ1-6 TRBV10-2
CASSLFDRDSPLHF TGTGCCAGCAGCTTATTCGACAGGGATTCACCCCTCCACTTT NA TRBD1 TRBJ1-6 TRBV7-3
CASSSLARANTGELFF TGTGCCAGCAGCTCGCTAGCGCGCGCGAACACCGGGGAGCTGTTTTTT NA NA TRBJ2-2 TRBV7-2
CASSLGEGDHLETQYF TGTGCCAGCAGCTTAGGGGAGGGGGATCACCTGGAGACCCAGTACTTC few NA TRBJ2-5 TRBV11-2
CASREGYLSEQYF TGCGCCAGCAGGGAGGGCTATTTAAGCGAGCAGTACTTC NA TRBD2 TRBJ2-7 TRBV27
CASRCSRDTEGYTF TGTGCCAGTAGATGTTCTCGGGACACCGAGGGCTACACCTTC NA NA TRBJ1-2 TRBV19
CASSRTGMGSYNEQFF TGTGCCAGCAGCCGTACCGGGATGGGCTCCTACAATGAGCAGTTCTTC NA NA TRBJ2-1 TRBV5-6
CASSLGSPRDTQYF TGTGCCAGCAGCTTAGGGTCACCTAGAGATACGCAGTATTTT NA NA TRBJ2-3 TRBV7-8
CASIGQTYGYTF TGTGCCAGTATCGGACAGACTTATGGCTACACCTTC NA NA TRBJ1-2 TRBV19
CASSTGKGSRRGETQYF TGTGCCAGCAGTACCGGAAAAGGCTCTAGACGTGGGGAGACCCAGTACTTC NA NA TRBJ2-5 TRBV28
CASSPLGGSGTEAFF TGTGCCAGCAGCCCGTTAGGGGGCTCGGGTACTGAAGCTTTCTTT NA TRBD1 TRBJ1-1 TRBV9
CAIQRQGSSYEQYF TGTGCCATCCAGAGACAGGGCAGCTCCTACGAGCAGTACTTC few TRBD1 TRBJ2-7 TRBV10-3
CASSPGQVHNEQFF TGTGCCAGCAGCCCGGGACAGGTGCACAATGAGCAGTTCTTC NA TRBD1 TRBJ2-1 TRBV25-1
CASSRGGGIVTGNTIYF TGTGCCAGCAGTCGTGGTGGGGGGATAGTTACTGGAAACACCATATATTTT NA NA TRBJ1-3 TRBV28
CASSKGEMGLCDTEAFF TGTGCCAGCAGCAAAGGGGAGATGGGGTTATGTGACACTGAAGCTTTCTTT NA NA TRBJ1-1 TRBV21-1
CASSLGAGAAYEQYF TGTGCCAGCAGCTTGGGGGCGGGGGCCGCCTACGAGCAGTACTTC NA NA TRBJ2-7 TRBV11-2
CASSLGLNQPQHF TGCGCCAGCAGCCTGGGACTTAACCAGCCCCAGCATTTT NA NA TRBJ1-5 TRBV5-1
CASWASGNSYEQYF TGTGCCAGCTGGGCTAGCGGGAACTCCTACGAGCAGTACTTC NA TRBD2 TRBJ2-7 TRBV2
CASSPYGSYNSPLHF TGTGCCAGCTCACCCTACGGCTCCTATAATTCACCCCTCCACTTT NA NA TRBJ1-6 TRBV18
CASSEGRGYTEAFF TGTGCCAGCAGCGAGGGCAGGGGTTACACTGAAGCTTTCTTT few NA TRBJ1-1 TRBV25-1
CASSQLAGELANYGYTF TGTGCCAGCAGCCAATTGGCGGGGGAGCTAGCTAACTATGGCTACACCTTC NA NA TRBJ1-2 TRBV16
CASSLGDRAASPLHF TGTGCCAGCAGCCTAGGGGACAGGGCGGCATCACCCCTCCACTTT once TRBD1 TRBJ1-6 TRBV7-9
CASSYGQGLRETQYF TGTGCCAGCAGTTACGGGCAGGGCCTCAGAGAGACCCAGTACTTC NA NA TRBJ2-5 TRBV6-5
CASSPPDRGRGYQETQYF TGTGCCAGCAGTCCACCGGACAGGGGTAGGGGGTACCAAGAGACCCAGTACTTC few TRBD1 TRBJ2-5 TRBV28
CASRLQGKTNEKLFF TGTGCCAGCAGGCTACAGGGTAAAACTAATGAAAAACTGTTTTTT NA NA TRBJ1-4 TRBV27
CASSPAAGGARDEQYF TGTGCCAGCTCACCCGCCGCGGGGGGGGCAAGGGATGAGCAGTACTTC NA TRBD2 TRBJ2-7 TRBV18
CASSKVRQGYTEAFF TGTGCCAGCAGCAAGGTCAGGCAGGGGTACACTGAAGCTTTCTTT NA NA TRBJ1-1 TRBV21-1
CASSREPARNEQYF TGTGCCAGCTCCCGTGAGCCGGCTAGAAACGAGCAGTACTTC NA NA TRBJ2-7 TRBV18
CASSPDRGRFGTQYF TGTGCCAGCAGCCCCGACAGGGGGCGCTTCGGGACCCAGTACTTC NA TRBD1 TRBJ2-5 TRBV7-2
CASSLTITGTGNTGELFF TGTGCCAGCAGCCTCACAATTACCGGGACAGGAAACACCGGGGAGCTGTTTTTT NA TRBD1 TRBJ2-2 TRBV14
CASSEALTSKLEDEKLFF TGTGCCAGCAGTGAAGCGCTGACCTCGAAATTGGAGGATGAAAAACTGTTTTTT NA NA TRBJ1-4 TRBV6-1
CASSLVMLQTANYGYTF TGTGCCAGCAGCTTGGTGATGTTACAGACGGCTAACTATGGCTACACCTTC NA NA TRBJ1-2 TRBV5-6
CASSQDLEGGYTF TGCGCCAGCAGCCAAGATCTTGAGGGTGGCTACACCTTC NA NA TRBJ1-2 TRBV4-1
CATSRADRAAYEQYF TGTGCCACCAGCAGAGCGGACAGGGCAGCGTACGAGCAGTACTTC NA TRBD1 TRBJ2-7 TRBV15
CASGLGGGNTEAFF TGTGCCAGCGGGCTGGGGGGAGGAAACACTGAAGCTTTCTTT NA NA TRBJ1-1 TRBV28
CASSLMAGGETQYF TGTGCCAGCAGTTTAATGGCAGGGGGTGAGACCCAGTACTTC NA TRBD1 TRBJ2-5 TRBV28
CASSVEPSNYGYTF TGTGCCAGCAGCGTAGAACCCAGTAACTATGGCTACACCTTC NA NA TRBJ1-2 TRBV9
CASAPQGETEAFF TGTGCCAGCGCCCCCCAAGGGGAAACTGAAGCTTTCTTT NA NA TRBJ1-1 TRBV27